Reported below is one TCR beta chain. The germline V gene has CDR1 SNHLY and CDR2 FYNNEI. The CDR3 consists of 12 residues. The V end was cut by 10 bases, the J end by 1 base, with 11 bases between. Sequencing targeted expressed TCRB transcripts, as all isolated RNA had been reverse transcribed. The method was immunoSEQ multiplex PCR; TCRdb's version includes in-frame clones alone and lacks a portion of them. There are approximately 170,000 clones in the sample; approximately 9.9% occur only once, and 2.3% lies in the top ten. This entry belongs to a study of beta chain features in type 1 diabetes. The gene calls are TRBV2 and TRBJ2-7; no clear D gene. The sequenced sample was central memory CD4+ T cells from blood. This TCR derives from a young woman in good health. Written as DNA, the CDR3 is TGTGCCACGTCGACTGCTTCCTACGAGCAGTACTTC. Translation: CATSTASYEQYF.